These T cell receptor beta chains were read from a single sample in a study of T cell repertoires in cytomegalovirus infection. TCRdb independently ran MiXCR on the reads; one entry per CDR3 protein. The table includes around 490,000 distinct CDR3 sequences, less than 30% detected once. The specimen sequenced was PBMCs. The receptors here all came from a human donor in good health (CMV status not recorded). Some clones in this sample may be carry-over from other donors' samples. Both conserved end residues are part of each CDR3. A D gene is named only where the DNA matches it firmly. A clone size is listed for some rows: how often the clone was seen (once, few, many), or a class if it is expanded.

v_call: TRBV7-2; clone_size: -; cdr3_length: 18; j_call: TRBJ2-1; d_call: TRBD2; cdr3_nt: TGTGCCAGCAGCTTAGCCCGACTAGCGGGAGGGCTCTACAATGAGCAGTTCTTC; cdr3_aa: CASSLARLAGGLYNEQFF
v_call: TRBV6-8; clone_size: few; cdr3_length: 18; j_call: TRBJ2-1; d_call: -; cdr3_nt: TGTGCCAGCAGGCCCTTTTCGGCGGGCAGCTCCTCCTACAATGAGCAGTTCTTC; cdr3_aa: CASRPFSAGSSSYNEQFF
v_call: TRBV6-2/TRBV6-3; clone_size: few; cdr3_length: 14; j_call: TRBJ2-1; d_call: TRBD2; cdr3_nt: TGTGCCAGCAGCCAGGGACTAGCGGGACAAGAGCAGTTCTTC; cdr3_aa: CASSQGLAGQEQFF
v_call: TRBV5-3; clone_size: -; cdr3_length: 13; j_call: TRBJ1-2; d_call: -; cdr3_nt: TGTGCCAGCAGCTTGTCTGGGCAGCCCGGCTACACCTTC; cdr3_aa: CASSLSGQPGYTF
v_call: TRBV19; clone_size: -; cdr3_length: 18; j_call: TRBJ2-2; d_call: TRBD2; cdr3_nt: TGTGCCAGTACCCTAGGACTAGCGGGATCTTCGAACACCGGGGAGCTGTTTTTT; cdr3_aa: CASTLGLAGSSNTGELFF
v_call: TRBV13; clone_size: -; cdr3_length: 15; j_call: TRBJ2-1; d_call: -; cdr3_nt: TGTGCCAGCAGCCCTTTGGCAGGGGGGTGGAATGAGCAGTTCTTC; cdr3_aa: CASSPLAGGWNEQFF
v_call: TRBV11-2; clone_size: few; cdr3_length: 14; j_call: TRBJ1-6; d_call: TRBD1; cdr3_nt: TGTGCCAGCAGGCGGACAGGGGCAGATTCACCCCTCCACTTT; cdr3_aa: CASRRTGADSPLHF
v_call: TRBV15; clone_size: -; cdr3_length: 17; j_call: TRBJ1-1; d_call: -; cdr3_nt: TGTGCCACCAGCAGACAACGGGCATGGGGAGCGAACACTGAAGCTTTCTTT; cdr3_aa: CATSRQRAWGANTEAFF
v_call: TRBV7-2; clone_size: -; cdr3_length: 15; j_call: TRBJ2-7; d_call: -; cdr3_nt: TGTGCCAGCAGCTTAGCGCTGTTCGGGCTCTACGAGCAGTACTTC; cdr3_aa: CASSLALFGLYEQYF
v_call: TRBV4-1; clone_size: -; cdr3_length: 16; j_call: TRBJ1-3; d_call: TRBD1; cdr3_nt: TGCGCCAGCAGCCCAGAGACAGGGCTAATGGGAAACACCATATATTTT; cdr3_aa: CASSPETGLMGNTIYF
v_call: TRBV7-2; clone_size: few; cdr3_length: 16; j_call: TRBJ2-5; d_call: -; cdr3_nt: TGTGCCAGCAGCTCCAATGGGGGGTTGGCGGGCGAGACCCAGTACTTC; cdr3_aa: CASSSNGGLAGETQYF
v_call: TRBV10-3; clone_size: few; cdr3_length: 17; j_call: TRBJ2-3; d_call: -; cdr3_nt: TGTGCCATCAGTGAGTCGGGGTCCAGGACAAGCACAGATACGCAGTATTTT; cdr3_aa: CAISESGSRTSTDTQYF
v_call: TRBV2; clone_size: few; cdr3_length: 14; j_call: TRBJ1-5; d_call: -; cdr3_nt: TGTGCCAGCAGGGGTGGAGTTGGCAATCAGCCCCAGCATTTT; cdr3_aa: CASRGGVGNQPQHF
v_call: TRBV20-1; clone_size: -; cdr3_length: 17; j_call: TRBJ2-7; d_call: TRBD2; cdr3_nt: TGCAGTGCTAATAGTCTAGCGGGAGAATCTTACGCCTACGAGCAGTACTTC; cdr3_aa: CSANSLAGESYAYEQYF
v_call: TRBV29-1; clone_size: few; cdr3_length: 13; j_call: TRBJ2-1; d_call: -; cdr3_nt: TGCAGCGTTGACCGGGAGTCGTACAATGAGCAGTTCTTC; cdr3_aa: CSVDRESYNEQFF
v_call: TRBV18; clone_size: -; cdr3_length: 15; j_call: TRBJ2-3; d_call: -; cdr3_nt: TGTGCCAGCTCACCCCCCAGCGAGCGCACAGATACGCAGTATTTT; cdr3_aa: CASSPPSERTDTQYF
v_call: TRBV28; clone_size: few; cdr3_length: 16; j_call: TRBJ2-2; d_call: -; cdr3_nt: TGTGCCAGCAAATCACCGGGACGCCTGAATGGGGGGGAGCTGTTTTTT; cdr3_aa: CASKSPGRLNGGELFF
v_call: TRBV7-9; clone_size: few; cdr3_length: 15; j_call: TRBJ2-7; d_call: -; cdr3_nt: TGTGCCAGCAGCCCGGTCGGACAGAACCATTACGAGCAGTACTTC; cdr3_aa: CASSPVGQNHYEQYF
v_call: TRBV6-2/TRBV6-3; clone_size: few; cdr3_length: 17; j_call: TRBJ2-5; d_call: TRBD2; cdr3_nt: TGTGCCAGCAGTTACCCGCTAGCGGGAGGGTCGGGAGAGACCCAGTACTTC; cdr3_aa: CASSYPLAGGSGETQYF
v_call: TRBV7-6; clone_size: many; cdr3_length: 13; j_call: TRBJ2-1; d_call: TRBD2; cdr3_nt: TGTGCCAGCAGCTTGGCTAGCGGAAATGAGCAGTTCTTC; cdr3_aa: CASSLASGNEQFF
v_call: TRBV20-1; clone_size: -; cdr3_length: 14; j_call: TRBJ2-5; d_call: TRBD2; cdr3_nt: TGCAGTGTTAAAACCGGGACTAGCGCCAAGACCCAGTACTTC; cdr3_aa: CSVKTGTSAKTQYF
v_call: TRBV7-6; clone_size: few; cdr3_length: 16; j_call: TRBJ2-3; d_call: -; cdr3_nt: TGTGCCAGCAGCTTAGCCGGCTATCGGAACACAGATACGCAGTATTTT; cdr3_aa: CASSLAGYRNTDTQYF
v_call: TRBV7-9; clone_size: few; cdr3_length: 19; j_call: TRBJ2-1; d_call: TRBD2; cdr3_nt: TGTGCCAGCAGCCCCCGACTAGCGGGAGAAACTAGCTCCTACAATGAGCAGTTCTTC; cdr3_aa: CASSPRLAGETSSYNEQFF
v_call: TRBV28; clone_size: -; cdr3_length: 16; j_call: TRBJ1-1; d_call: -; cdr3_nt: TGTGCCAGCAGCCAAGTCCGGGGGATTAGGAACACTGAAGCTTTCTTT; cdr3_aa: CASSQVRGIRNTEAFF
v_call: TRBV28; clone_size: -; cdr3_length: 14; j_call: TRBJ1-1; d_call: -; cdr3_nt: TGTGCCAGCAGTTTTGTTGTCAGGGGTACTGAAGCTTTCTTT; cdr3_aa: CASSFVVRGTEAFF
v_call: TRBV3-1; clone_size: -; cdr3_length: 16; j_call: TRBJ2-1; d_call: TRBD2; cdr3_nt: TGTGCCAGCAGCCCACTAGCGCTTAGCTCCTACAATGAGCAGTTCTTC; cdr3_aa: CASSPLALSSYNEQFF
v_call: TRBV10-1; clone_size: -; cdr3_length: 12; j_call: TRBJ2-1; d_call: TRBD1; cdr3_nt: TGCGCCAGCAGTGATCCGGGACAGGGAAAGTTCTTC; cdr3_aa: CASSDPGQGKFF
v_call: TRBV15; clone_size: -; cdr3_length: 15; j_call: TRBJ2-3; d_call: -; cdr3_nt: TGTGCCACCAGCACCCGACAGTCCTCTCAAGATACGCAGTATTTT; cdr3_aa: CATSTRQSSQDTQYF
v_call: TRBV27; clone_size: few; cdr3_length: 15; j_call: TRBJ2-3; d_call: TRBD2; cdr3_nt: TGTGCCAGCAGTTTGCGACTAGCTAGCACAGATACGCAGTATTTT; cdr3_aa: CASSLRLASTDTQYF
v_call: TRBV11-3; clone_size: few; cdr3_length: 17; j_call: TRBJ2-5; d_call: TRBD2; cdr3_nt: TGTGCCAGCAGCACCTGGACTAGCGGGATAGGGGAAGAGACCCAGTACTTC; cdr3_aa: CASSTWTSGIGEETQYF
v_call: TRBV4-1; clone_size: few; cdr3_length: 14; j_call: TRBJ2-5; d_call: TRBD1; cdr3_nt: TGCGCCAGCAGCCAATTCCGGGACAGCAGGACCCAGTACTTC; cdr3_aa: CASSQFRDSRTQYF
v_call: TRBV12-3/TRBV12-4; clone_size: -; cdr3_length: 12; j_call: TRBJ1-1; d_call: TRBD1; cdr3_nt: TGTGCCAGCAGTTCCAGGGGGTCTGAAGCTTTCTTT; cdr3_aa: CASSSRGSEAFF
v_call: TRBV6-2/TRBV6-3; clone_size: -; cdr3_length: 22; j_call: TRBJ2-1; d_call: TRBD2; cdr3_nt: TGTGCCAGCAGTGACGACGAGGACTATACTAGCGGGAGGGCCATAATTAACAATGAGCAGTTCTTC; cdr3_aa: CASSDDEDYTSGRAIINNEQFF
v_call: TRBV6-2/TRBV6-3; clone_size: -; cdr3_length: 14; j_call: TRBJ2-4; d_call: -; cdr3_nt: TGTGCCAGCAGTCCCCGACAGCATAGGGAGATTCAGTACTTC; cdr3_aa: CASSPRQHREIQYF
v_call: TRBV12-3/TRBV12-4; clone_size: -; cdr3_length: 17; j_call: TRBJ1-3; d_call: -; cdr3_nt: TGTGCCAGCAGTTTAGCCTCGATCGCTATCTCTGGAAACACCATATATTTT; cdr3_aa: CASSLASIAISGNTIYF
v_call: TRBV29-1; clone_size: -; cdr3_length: 15; j_call: TRBJ1-3; d_call: -; cdr3_nt: TGCAGGTCCATCGGGGGCCAAAGCTCTGGAAACACCATATATTTT; cdr3_aa: CRSIGGQSSGNTIYF
v_call: TRBV27; clone_size: -; cdr3_length: 13; j_call: TRBJ1-4; d_call: -; cdr3_nt: TGTGCCAGCAGTTACGGCAGCCGTGAAAAACTGTTTTTT; cdr3_aa: CASSYGSREKLFF
v_call: TRBV10-3; clone_size: once; cdr3_length: 13; j_call: TRBJ1-1; d_call: -; cdr3_nt: TGTGCCATCAGTGATGGGCAGAACACTGTAGCTTTCTTT; cdr3_aa: CAISDGQNTVAFF
v_call: TRBV7-6; clone_size: few; cdr3_length: 15; j_call: TRBJ1-3; d_call: -; cdr3_nt: TGTGCCAGCAGCTTAGTGGGATTTCATCGAAACACCATATATTTT; cdr3_aa: CASSLVGFHRNTIYF
v_call: TRBV12-3/TRBV12-4; clone_size: few; cdr3_length: 17; j_call: TRBJ2-1; d_call: -; cdr3_nt: TGTGCCAGCAGTTTAGGGCGGGGCGGTTCGAGGGGCGATGAGCAGTTCTTC; cdr3_aa: CASSLGRGGSRGDEQFF
v_call: TRBV7-9; clone_size: once; cdr3_length: 16; j_call: TRBJ2-3; d_call: TRBD2; cdr3_nt: TGTGCCAGCAGCTCGTCCGGGACTAGGGTCAGAGATACGCAGTATTTT; cdr3_aa: CASSSSGTRVRDTQYF
v_call: TRBV29-1; clone_size: -; cdr3_length: 14; j_call: TRBJ1-2; d_call: -; cdr3_nt: TGCAGCGTTGAAAATCTGGGACCCCTCTATGGCTACACCTTC; cdr3_aa: CSVENLGPLYGYTF
v_call: TRBV12-3/TRBV12-4; clone_size: many; cdr3_length: 14; j_call: TRBJ1-3; d_call: -; cdr3_nt: TGTGCCAGCAGCCTCGACAGTACTGGAAACACCATATATTTT; cdr3_aa: CASSLDSTGNTIYF
v_call: TRBV6-6; clone_size: -; cdr3_length: 14; j_call: TRBJ2-3; d_call: TRBD2; cdr3_nt: TGTGCCAGCACCCCTAGCGGGAGTGCAGATACGCAGTATTTT; cdr3_aa: CASTPSGSADTQYF
v_call: TRBV19; clone_size: -; cdr3_length: 13; j_call: TRBJ2-6; d_call: -; cdr3_nt: TGTGCCACCACTGGATTCGTGGCCAACGTCCTGACTTTC; cdr3_aa: CATTGFVANVLTF
v_call: TRBV5-1; clone_size: -; cdr3_length: 15; j_call: TRBJ2-3; d_call: TRBD2; cdr3_nt: TGCGCCAGCAGCTCGACTAGCGGGAGATCAGATACGCAGTATTTT; cdr3_aa: CASSSTSGRSDTQYF
v_call: TRBV2; clone_size: -; cdr3_length: 13; j_call: TRBJ1-1; d_call: -; cdr3_nt: TGTGCCAGCAGTGATCCGGGTCGTACTGAAGCTTTCTTT; cdr3_aa: CASSDPGRTEAFF
v_call: TRBV27; clone_size: few; cdr3_length: 15; j_call: TRBJ2-3; d_call: TRBD2; cdr3_nt: TGTGCCAGCAGCCTCCTTGGGACTAGAGCAGATACGCAGTATTTT; cdr3_aa: CASSLLGTRADTQYF
v_call: TRBV27; clone_size: many; cdr3_length: 14; j_call: TRBJ2-1; d_call: -; cdr3_nt: TGTGCCAGCAGCTTAGTTGGATCGTACAATGAGCAGTTCTTC; cdr3_aa: CASSLVGSYNEQFF
v_call: TRBV27; clone_size: -; cdr3_length: 17; j_call: TRBJ2-3; d_call: -; cdr3_nt: TGTGCCAGCAGTTTAATTGAAATAGGGAGGTTCACAGATACGCAGTATTTT; cdr3_aa: CASSLIEIGRFTDTQYF
v_call: TRBV7-3; clone_size: few; cdr3_length: 20; j_call: TRBJ2-1; d_call: -; cdr3_nt: TGTGCCAGCAGCTCCCCTGGGGGGTTCGCCTCGGGGAGCTCCTACAATGAGCAGTTCTTC; cdr3_aa: CASSSPGGFASGSSYNEQFF
v_call: TRBV7-2; clone_size: many; cdr3_length: 12; j_call: TRBJ2-3; d_call: -; cdr3_nt: TGTGCCAGCAGCTTAGCTGAGGATACGCAGTATTTT; cdr3_aa: CASSLAEDTQYF
v_call: TRBV14; clone_size: -; cdr3_length: 14; j_call: TRBJ1-1; d_call: TRBD1; cdr3_nt: TGTGCCAGCAGCCAAGTAGCAGGACAGGGTTGGACTTTCTTT; cdr3_aa: CASSQVAGQGWTFF
v_call: TRBV7-2; clone_size: many; cdr3_length: 13; j_call: TRBJ2-5; d_call: -; cdr3_nt: TGTGCCAGCAGCTTTCTAGAGGGAGAGACCCAGTACTTC; cdr3_aa: CASSFLEGETQYF
v_call: TRBV7-2; clone_size: -; cdr3_length: 17; j_call: TRBJ2-5; d_call: -; cdr3_nt: TGTGCCAGCAGCTTTGCCCCCGGGACGGTTACCCAAGAGACCCAGTACTTC; cdr3_aa: CASSFAPGTVTQETQYF
v_call: TRBV10-3; clone_size: few; cdr3_length: 15; j_call: TRBJ2-1; d_call: -; cdr3_nt: TGTGCCATCAGTGGTTCGGGGTCGGGATACAATGAGCAGTTCTTC; cdr3_aa: CAISGSGSGYNEQFF
v_call: TRBV18; clone_size: once; cdr3_length: 18; j_call: TRBJ2-4; d_call: TRBD2; cdr3_nt: TGTGCCAGCTCACCCCTCCCTCTAGCGGGACTAGCCAAAAACATTCAGTACTTC; cdr3_aa: CASSPLPLAGLAKNIQYF
v_call: TRBV5-1; clone_size: -; cdr3_length: 12; j_call: TRBJ2-1; d_call: -; cdr3_nt: TGCGCCAGCAGCTTGGAGTTGCATGAGCAGTTCTTC; cdr3_aa: CASSLELHEQFF
v_call: TRBV7-9; clone_size: few; cdr3_length: 14; j_call: TRBJ2-5; d_call: -; cdr3_nt: TGTGCCAGCAGCTTGGGCGGTTCCTGGGAGACCCAGTACTTC; cdr3_aa: CASSLGGSWETQYF
v_call: TRBV11-1; clone_size: -; cdr3_length: 14; j_call: TRBJ2-7; d_call: -; cdr3_nt: TGTGCCAGCAGCGCGGAGCCAGGGTTGGGCGAGCAGTACTTC; cdr3_aa: CASSAEPGLGEQYF